This T cell receptor beta chain appears in the sequencing data of a study of blood T cell repertoires in COVID-19. The CDR3 has 13 amino acids. V dropped 3 bases and J dropped 9 bases, with 12 bases sitting between them. Germline-derived CDR1 and CDR2 are SNHLY and FYNNEI. Profiling relied on immunoSEQ multiplex PCR, and the TCRdb table lists in-frame clones only, not all of them. The sample lists more than 350,000 clones, approximately 87% occurring once. Participants spanned ages about 18 to 100 years and resided in roughly 22 US areas. Cohort 3 donors counted as recovered after two negative PCRs, clearance, or resolved symptoms.

Sequenced material: PBMCs or T cells enriched from blood (not recorded which). The receptor's source is a woman aged 45 to 65 who had recovered from COVID-19. The chain combines TRBV2 with TRBJ2-1, with D maybe TRBD2 (6 bases). The CDR3: CASSDVAGREQFF. CDR3 nucleotide sequence: TGTGCCAGCAGTGATGTTGCGGGGCGTGAGCAGTTCTTC. Combining the CDR3 with reference TRBV2 and TRBJ2-1 gives the whole variable domain EPEVTQTPSHQVTQMGQEVILRCVPISNHLYFYWYRQILGQKVEFLVSFYNNEISEKSEIFDDQFSVERPDGSNFTLKIRSTKLEDSAMYFCASSDVAGREQFFGPGTRLTVL.